The rows below give T cell receptor beta chains drawn from one sample of a study of CD8+ T cells in alopecia areata. Libraries were prepared by immunoSEQ multiplex PCR; TCRdb keeps only in-frame clonotypes and omits some of them. The table includes 150,000 to 200,000 clones, 58% detected once. The specimen was CD4+ T cells sorted from blood, collected at approximately week 60, from a patient treated with tofacitinib. These receptors were collected from a human donor with alopecia areata. Both conserved end residues are part of each CDR3. A row's size may be missing; if present it is once, few, many or a size class.

V,size,J,CDR3
TRBV18,once,TRBJ2-7,CASSPRGSYEQYF
TRBV29-1,-,TRBJ2-3,CSAPGTSGTDTQYF
TRBV15,few,TRBJ2-2,CATSRDRRPGELFF
TRBV9,-,TRBJ2-5,CASSVGQGQGSKETQYF
TRBV4-1,-,TRBJ1-2,CASSQDGGGNGYTF
TRBV9,few,TRBJ1-3,CASSVYRNTIYF
TRBV29-1,-,TRBJ2-7,CSVEGGRGTSYEQYF
TRBV5-1,-,TRBJ2-3,CASSFGQLEADTQYF
TRBV4-2,-,TRBJ1-5,CASSQAWAAGQPQHF
TRBV30,-,TRBJ1-6,CAWRVGTGNSPLHF
TRBV11-1,-,TRBJ1-1,CASSPWGSEAFF
TRBV5-6,once,TRBJ1-5,CASSLAGRRNQPQHF
TRBV11-2,few,TRBJ2-2,CASSLRQGITGELFF
TRBV27,-,TRBJ2-7,CASSSPPTLGGAYEQYF
TRBV25-1,-,TRBJ1-2,CASSENGNYGYTF
TRBV6-5,-,TRBJ2-1,CASTDDRASYNEQFF
TRBV15,few,TRBJ2-7,CATSSGLAEQYF
TRBV4-1,-,TRBJ2-4,CASSQELGPGRFLAKNIQYF
TRBV23-1,-,TRBJ2-5,CASSQSPGQYQETQYF
TRBV13,-,TRBJ2-5,CASSYSGGAETQYF